The rows below give T cell receptor beta chains drawn from one sample of a study of blood T cell repertoires in COVID-19. TCRdb keeps only in-frame clones here, not all; method: immunoSEQ multiplex PCR. The repertoire includes 250,000 to 300,000 clones, 75% to 90% of them detected once, and roughly an eighth sits in the top ten. Sequenced input: peripheral blood. The receptors come from an older woman with acute or convalescent COVID-19. CDR3s include the opening cysteine and the closing phenylalanine or tryptophan. Each record gives: V gene, J gene, clone size, D gene, CDR3 protein, CDR3 DNA. The D gene is left open where the match is weak. The size of a clone is reported for some rows only, either as once, few or many, or as a class for expanded clones.

TRBV5-6	TRBJ2-3	.	.	CASSPDLSGVDTQYF	TGTGCCAGCAGCCCGGACCTTAGCGGAGTGGATACGCAGTATTTT
TRBV19	TRBJ2-2	once	.	CASSPFPQNDANTGELFF	TGTGCCAGTAGTCCGTTCCCGCAGAACGATGCGAACACCGGGGAGCTGTTTTTT
TRBV7-3	TRBJ2-3	.	TRBD2	CASSNGLVSPDTQYF	TGTGCCAGCAGCAATGGACTAGTTTCCCCAGATACGCAGTATTTT
TRBV14	TRBJ1-1	.	.	CASSQQVATEAFF	TGTGCCAGCAGCCAGCAGGTCGCGACTGAAGCTTTCTTT
TRBV6-5	TRBJ2-7	.	TRBD2	CASVSGGPSYEQYF	TGTGCCAGCGTGAGCGGGGGGCCCTCCTACGAGCAGTACTTC
TRBV5-4	TRBJ1-3	once	TRBD1	CASSPTGVGNTIYF	TGTGCCAGCAGCCCCACAGGGGTGGGAAACACCATATATTTT
TRBV7-2	TRBJ1-1	.	.	CASSLLARYMNTEAFF	TGTGCCAGCAGCTTATTGGCCCGATACATGAACACTGAAGCTTTCTTT
TRBV19	TRBJ2-4	.	.	CASSMVELAKNIQYF	TGTGCCAGTAGTATGGTAGAGTTAGCCAAAAACATTCAGTACTTC
TRBV2	TRBJ2-7	.	.	CASETRRSYEQYF	TGTGCCAGCGAGACAAGGAGGTCCTACGAGCAGTACTTC
TRBV7-9	TRBJ1-6	.	TRBD1	CASSPGGRGSPLHF	TGTGCCAGCAGCCCAGGGGGGAGAGGCTCACCCCTCCACTTT
TRBV10-3	TRBJ2-1	once	TRBD2	CAISLSGRAGSEQFF	TGTGCCATCAGCCTTAGCGGGAGGGCCGGGAGTGAGCAGTTCTTC
TRBV18	TRBJ2-1	.	.	CASSFSGGNEQFF	TGTGCCAGCTCATTTAGCGGTGGGAATGAGCAGTTCTTC
TRBV15	TRBJ2-1	.	.	CATSRVQNNEQFF	TGTGCCACCAGCAGAGTTCAGAACAATGAGCAGTTCTTC
TRBV3-1/TRBV3-2	TRBJ1-4	.	.	CASSPTVTGTNEKLFF	TGTGCCAGCAGCCCCACCGTCACAGGGACTAATGAAAAACTGTTTTTT
TRBV4-3	TRBJ2-2	.	.	CASSQVLQTNTGELFF	TGCGCCAGCAGCCAAGTGTTGCAGACGAACACCGGGGAGCTGTTTTTT
TRBV5-5	TRBJ1-1	.	TRBD1	CASSSRGLNTEAFF	TGTGCCAGCAGCTCCAGGGGGCTGAACACTGAAGCTTTCTTT
TRBV10-2	TRBJ2-1	.	TRBD2	CASRGGLRGTYNEQFF	TGCGCCAGCAGGGGGGGTCTGCGGGGGACTTACAATGAGCAGTTCTTC
TRBV7-9	TRBJ2-3	.	TRBD2	CASSSPSGTRDTQYF	TGTGCCAGCAGCTCCCCTAGCGGGACTAGAGATACGCAGTATTTT
TRBV6-6	TRBJ2-7	.	.	CASSPGGYEQYF	TGTGCCAGCAGTCCGGGCGGGTACGAGCAGTACTTC
TRBV9	TRBJ2-7	few	.	CASSVGPLYEQYF	TGTGCCAGCAGCGTAGGGCCTCTCTACGAGCAGTACTTC
TRBV6-5	TRBJ1-1	.	TRBD1	CASSYVGTGDTEAFF	TGTGCCAGCAGTTACGTGGGGACAGGGGATACTGAAGCTTTCTTT
TRBV29-1	TRBJ1-5	.	.	CSVGAENQPQHF	TGCAGCGTGGGGGCGGAAAATCAGCCCCAGCATTTT
TRBV18	TRBJ1-2	.	TRBD1	CASSPQSGGDYGYTF	TGTGCCAGCTCACCACAGTCAGGGGGCGACTATGGCTACACCTTC
TRBV7-6	TRBJ2-1	.	.	CASSSTGSSYNEQFF	TGTGCCAGCAGCTCTACAGGGAGCTCCTACAATGAGCAGTTCTTC
TRBV3-1/TRBV3-2	TRBJ1-5	once	.	CASSPSLNQPQHF	TGTGCCAGCAGCCCCTCCTTGAATCAGCCCCAGCATTTT
TRBV19	TRBJ1-2	.	.	CASSRSDGVSGYTF	TGTGCCAGTAGCAGAAGTGACGGGGTGAGTGGCTACACCTTC
TRBV28	TRBJ2-1	.	TRBD1	CASSWMTGQLYNEQFF	TGTGCCAGCAGTTGGATGACGGGACAGCTTTACAATGAGCAGTTCTTC
TRBV11-2	TRBJ2-1	.	TRBD1	CASRSGTGPPSYNEQFF	TGTGCCAGCAGATCCGGGACAGGACCCCCCTCCTACAATGAGCAGTTCTTC
TRBV5-1	TRBJ1-2	.	.	CASSLGGIQNYGYTF	TGCGCCAGCAGCCTAGGCGGCATTCAGAACTATGGCTACACCTTC
TRBV18	TRBJ2-2	.	TRBD2	CASSPPGLAGSGELFF	TGTGCCAGCTCACCACCGGGACTAGCGGGATCCGGGGAGCTGTTTTTT
TRBV2	TRBJ1-5	.	TRBD1	CASSEGGQGSAQHF	TGTGCCAGCAGTGAGGGAGGACAGGGTTCGGCCCAGCATTTT
TRBV7-2	TRBJ1-4	.	TRBD1	CASSQQGASNEKLFF	TGTGCCAGCAGCCAACAGGGGGCTTCTAATGAAAAACTGTTTTTT
TRBV28	TRBJ1-1	.	TRBD1	CASSPANRGLTEAFF	TGTGCCAGCAGCCCCGCAAACAGGGGTCTGACTGAAGCTTTCTTT
TRBV9	TRBJ1-2	.	TRBD1	CASSPGTGEIGGYTF	TGTGCCAGCAGCCCCGGGACAGGGGAAATTGGTGGCTACACCTTC
TRBV3-1/TRBV3-2	TRBJ2-1	few	TRBD2	CASSQIFTSGTLYEQFF	TGTGCCAGCAGCCAAATCTTCACTAGCGGGACCCTTTATGAGCAGTTCTTC
TRBV9	TRBJ2-2	.	TRBD1	CASSVMPGQGKIGTGELFF	TGTGCCAGCAGCGTAATGCCGGGACAGGGTAAAATAGGGACCGGGGAGCTGTTTTTT
TRBV4-3	TRBJ2-3	.	TRBD2	CASSQGGTSGNTQYF	TGCGCCAGCAGCCAAGGAGGGACTAGCGGTAATACGCAGTATTTT
TRBV19	TRBJ1-1	.	.	CASSPTHTGLEAFF	TGTGCCAGTAGTCCTACTCACACAGGGCTTGAAGCTTTCTTT
TRBV3-1/TRBV3-2	TRBJ2-1	.	.	CASSHRDSYNNEQFF	TGTGCCAGCAGCCACCGGGACTCATACAACAATGAGCAGTTCTTC
TRBV6-2/TRBV6-3	TRBJ2-5	.	TRBD2	CASSTRTSGKETQYF	TGTGCCAGCAGCACCAGGACTAGCGGGAAAGAGACCCAGTACTTC
TRBV19	TRBJ1-5	.	TRBD1	CASQGVSNQPQHF	TGTGCCTCACAGGGGGTATCCAATCAGCCCCAGCATTTT
TRBV5-4	TRBJ1-2	.	.	CASSLGDNNGGYTF	TGTGCCAGCAGCTTGGGGGACAATAACGGGGGCTACACCTTC
TRBV27	TRBJ1-1	.	.	CASRDGGEDTEAFF	TGTGCCAGTCGTGATGGGGGGGAGGACACTGAAGCTTTCTTT
TRBV4-3	TRBJ1-2	.	.	CASSRLGEIYGYTF	TGCGCCAGCAGCCGCCTCGGGGAGATCTATGGCTACACCTTC
TRBV5-1	TRBJ1-4	few	.	CASSHGYRVKNEKLFF	TGCGCCAGCAGCCATGGATACAGGGTAAAAAATGAAAAACTGTTTTTT
TRBV4-1	TRBJ1-4	.	.	CASSQDWGRNEKLFF	TGCGCCAGCAGCCAAGATTGGGGCCGAAATGAAAAACTGTTTTTT
TRBV3-1/TRBV3-2	TRBJ1-3	.	.	CASSQGHLSGNTIYF	TGTGCCAGCAGCCAAGGACACCTCTCTGGAAACACCATATATTTT
TRBV7-3	TRBJ2-7	many	.	CASSPLWGDEQYF	TGTGCCAGCAGCCCCCTGTGGGGGGACGAGCAGTACTTC
TRBV7-9	TRBJ1-1	.	.	CASSLRGNTEAFF	TGTGCCAGCAGCTTAAGGGGAAACACTGAAGCTTTCTTT
TRBV28	TRBJ1-1	.	TRBD1	CASSLYGTGTGRTEAFF	TGTGCCAGCAGTTTATACGGGACAGGGACGGGGCGAACTGAAGCTTTCTTT
TRBV5-1	TRBJ1-2	.	TRBD1	CASSSGTANYGYTF	TGCGCCAGCAGCTCCGGGACAGCCAACTATGGCTACACCTTC
TRBV7-8	TRBJ1-5	.	.	CASSGPPPNQPQHF	TGTGCCAGCTCTGGCCCTCCCCCAAATCAGCCCCAGCATTTT
TRBV5-1	TRBJ2-2	.	TRBD1	CASADRGMNTGELFF	TGCGCCAGCGCCGACAGGGGGATGAACACCGGGGAGCTGTTTTTT
TRBV19	TRBJ1-4	.	TRBD1	CATCENRGRFEKLFF	TGTGCCACATGCGAAAACAGGGGGCGATTTGAAAAACTGTTTTTT
TRBV4-1	TRBJ2-6	.	.	CASSHGKGSGANVLTF	TGCGCCAGCAGCCATGGAAAGGGGTCTGGGGCCAACGTCCTGACTTTC
TRBV7-2	TRBJ2-7	.	.	CASSAGRSEQYF	TGTGCCAGCAGCGCTGGGAGGAGCGAGCAGTACTTC
TRBV15	TRBJ1-5	.	.	CATSRRDMGSDQPQHF	TGTGCCACCAGCAGAAGGGACATGGGGTCCGATCAGCCCCAGCATTTT
TRBV12-5	TRBJ1-1	.	.	CASGPGFAEAFF	TGTGCTAGTGGTCCCGGTTTCGCTGAAGCTTTCTTT
TRBV9	TRBJ1-3	.	TRBD1	CASSAPLGTGKGSGNTIYF	TGTGCCAGCAGCGCTCCCCTTGGGACAGGGAAGGGCTCTGGAAACACCATATATTTT